Here is one T cell receptor (beta chain) with its context. This specimen belongs to a study of blood T cell repertoires in COVID-19. As for the study in general: PBMCs, B-cell-depleted T cells, or T cells were the source of the cDNA or gDNA that made up the material.

The trim removed 6 bases at V and 4 bases at J, leaving 5 bases unmatched. This CDR3 region has 14 residues. Germline assignment: CDR1 SNHLY and CDR2 FYNNEI. Authors' processing steps: Estimated nucleated cell counts came from reference gene primer amplification. Measured with immunoSEQ multiplex PCR; TCRdb has only the in-frame clones, and not every one. V and J calls and clone size follow that table, whereas D and trimming were derived from the DNA. The sample consists of fewer than 400,000 clones, 85% of them appearing once. The chain recombines TRBV2 with TRBJ1-4; 7 nucleotides align to TRBD1. The receptor was isolated from a woman aged 18-29 years with acute or convalescent COVID-19. Sequenced sample: peripheral blood. CDR3 in amino acids: CASSETGYNEKLFF. As DNA, the CDR3 is TGTGCCAGCAGCGAGACAGGGTATAATGAAAAACTGTTTTTT. The full variable domain, its missing parts supplied by reference TRBV2 and TRBJ1-4, is EPEVTQTPSHQVTQMGQEVILRCVPISNHLYFYWYRQILGQKVEFLVSFYNNEISEKSEIFDDQFSVERPDGSNFTLKIRSTKLEDSAMYFCASSETGYNEKLFFGSGTQLSVL.